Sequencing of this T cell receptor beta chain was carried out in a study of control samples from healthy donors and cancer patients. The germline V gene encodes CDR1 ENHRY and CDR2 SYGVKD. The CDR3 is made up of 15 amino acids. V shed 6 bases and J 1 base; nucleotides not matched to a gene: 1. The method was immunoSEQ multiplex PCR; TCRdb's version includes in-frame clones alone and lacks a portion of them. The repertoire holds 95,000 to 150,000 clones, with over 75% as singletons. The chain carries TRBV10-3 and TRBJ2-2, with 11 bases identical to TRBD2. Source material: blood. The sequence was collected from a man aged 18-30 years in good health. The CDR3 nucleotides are TGTGCCATCAGGGGACTAGCGGAGAACACCGGGGAGCTGTTTTTT. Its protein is CAIRGLAENTGELFF.